Shown below are 15 T cell receptor beta chains from a single sample sequenced in a study of T cells in Graves' hyperthyroidism and ophthalmopathy. The investigators amplified TCR beta CDR3 regions from RNA transcripts. Primed by the HTBI set, a first-round RT-PCR was run on the TCR CDR3. MiXCR, applied by TCRdb to the multiplex PCR reads, yields one record per CDR3 protein. Found here are 410,000 or so distinct CDR3 sequences, roughly 14% of them singletons; the top ten hold roughly 13%. The sequencing sample was made of blood. These TCRs come from a man in his late teens or twenties with Graves' ophthalmopathy.

This clonotype has a count of ten or more. CDR3 sequence: CATSDFREYMNEQFF. In nucleotides, the CDR3 is TGTGCCACCAGTGATTTCCGGGAGTACATGAATGAGCAGTTCTTC. The chain uses TRBV24-1 and TRBJ2-1; D might be TRBD2 (6 bases). This CDR3 comprises 15 residues. Germline CDR1 and CDR2: KGHDR and SFDVKD. V lost 1 base and J 7 bases, leaving 13 bases between the germline ends.

The chain couples TRBV7-2 to TRBJ2-2; TRBD2 aligns across 10 bases. The V gene's germline CDR1 is SGHTA and CDR2 FQGNSA. This CDR3 contains 18 residues. The V gene end was trimmed by 5 bases and the J gene end by 6 bases; junction bases not matched to a gene: 15. CDR3 sequence reads: CASSPRGLAGDRPGELFF. In DNA form, the CDR3 reads TGTGCCAGCAGCCCCCGGGGGCTAGCGGGAGATAGGCCCGGGGAGCTGTTTTTT.

This clonotype showed up many times. The chain employs TRBV11-2 and TRBJ2-3; tentative D call: TRBD2 (6 bases). The V end was cut by 1 base, the J end by 2 bases, with 13 bases between. Per the germline V gene, CDR1 is SGHAT and CDR2 is FQNNGV. CDR3 size: 16 residues. The CDR3 sequence: CASSLGEAGYTDTQYF. The CDR3 DNA reads TGTGCCAGCAGCTTAGGGGAGGCCGGATACACAGATACGCAGTATTTT.

This clonotype was counted at least ten times. The chain joins TRBV7-2 to TRBJ1-4; no definite D call. Trimming took off 5 bases at V and 7 bases at J, with 11 bases between the two ends. The CDR3 contains 13 residues. The germline V gene encodes CDR1 SGHTA and CDR2 FQGNSA. The CDR3 DNA reads as TGTGCCAGCAGCGCCAGGTTGCTTGAAAAACTGTTTTTT. Translation: CASSARLLEKLFF.

This sequence joins TRBV28 and TRBJ1-1, with D uncertain. The germline V gene encodes CDR1 MDHEN and CDR2 SYDVKM. The ends were cut back, 8 bases at V and 2 bases at J, with 9 bases in the middle. CDR3 length: 12 amino acids. DNA of the CDR3: TGTGCCAGCCGGAAGGGTAACACTGAAGCTTTCTTT. This gives the protein CASRKGNTEAFF. Supplemented by reference TRBV28 and TRBJ1-1, the full variable domain reads DVKVTQSSRYLVKRTGEKVFLECVQDMDHENMFWYRQDPGLGLRLIYFSYDVKMKEKGDIPEGYSVSREKKERFSLILESASTNQTSMYLCASRKGNTEAFFGQGTRLTVV.

A few counts support this clonotype. The chain links TRBV12-3 or TRBV12-4 to TRBJ1-6; D is unresolved. The CDR3 contains 15 residues. The V and J ends lost 3 bases and 5 bases respectively, with 11 bases between them. The CDR3 DNA reads TGTGCCAGCAGTTTGAGCGGTGGGCATAATTCACCCCTCCACTTT. This encodes CASSLSGGHNSPLHF.

Note on this clonotype: A much larger clone lies one base from this, so it may be a read error. The chain carries TRBV30 and TRBJ2-1; TRBD2 is a possible D gene (6 bases). Trimming shortened V by 3 bases and J by 5 bases, and 11 bases separated the two germline ends. The CDR3 contains 13 residues. Germline CDR1 GTSNPN, CDR2 SVGIG (reference sequence). Here the CDR3 reads CAWRVAAHNEQFF. DNA for the CDR3: TGTGCCTGGAGGGTAGCGGCACACAATGAGCAGTTCTTC.

There are many counts of this clonotype. The rearrangement joins TRBV19 to TRBJ1-5; D remains ambiguous. In germline, CDR1 is LNHDA, CDR2 SQIVND (reference sequence). The CDR3 contains 15 residues. V was pared by 9 bases and J by 3 bases, with 18 bases between. The CDR3 sequence is CASKGWSDYNQPQHF. CDR3 nucleotides: TGTGCCAGCAAAGGGTGGTCAGATTACAATCAGCCCCAGCATTTT.

Ten or more counts support this clonotype. The genes are TRBV3-1 and TRBJ2-2; D is ambiguous. The CDR3 spans 14 residues. Trimming took off 5 bases at V and 4 bases at J, with 11 bases between the two ends. CDR1 is LGHDT and CDR2 is YNNKEL in the germline V gene (reference sequence). The CDR3 reads CASSSGWGTGELFF. The CDR3 DNA follows: TGTGCCAGCAGCTCAGGTTGGGGCACCGGGGAGCTGTTTTTT.

This clonotype was picked up many times. The chain joins TRBV29-1 to TRBJ1-2; D call uncertain. V lost 1 base to trimming and J lost 5 bases, with 11 bases between them. Germline V CDR1 and CDR2: SQVTM, ANQGSEA. The CDR3 is 13 residues long. CDR3 in DNA: TGCAGCGTTGAAGTCGGCAGGTTGTATGGCTACACCTTC. This gives the protein CSVEVGRLYGYTF.

This clonotype was recorded many times. This rearrangement joins TRBV5-1 to TRBJ2-3; 11 bases are a match to TRBD2. This CDR3 has 15 amino acids. Per the germline V gene, CDR1 is SGHRS and CDR2 is YFSETQ. The ends lost 4 bases at V and 2 bases at J; junction bases unmatched: 3. CDR3 amino acids: CASSLTSGATDTQYF. CDR3 sequence (DNA): TGCGCCAGCAGCCTGACTAGCGGGGCCACAGATACGCAGTATTTT.

This clonotype was recorded a few times. The chain has TRBV10-2 and TRBJ2-1, with 8 nucleotides matching TRBD1. Germline CDR1 is WSHSY and CDR2 is SAAADI. This CDR3 is built from 14 residues. V was clipped by 2 bases and J by 8 bases; unmatched bases: 5. DNA of the CDR3: TGCGCCAGCAGTGAGGGACAGGGAAGGGATGAGCAGTTCTTC. It encodes CASSEGQGRDEQFF.

This clonotype was picked up many times. This chain links TRBV11-3 with TRBJ2-7; D is perhaps TRBD2 (5 bases). V was pared by 5 bases and J by 1 base, with 12 bases between. This CDR3 region has 14 residues. CDR1 is SGHNT and CDR2 is YENEEA in the germline V gene. CDR3 amino acids: CASSTTSSSYEQYF. In DNA form, the CDR3 reads TGTGCCAGCAGCACCACTAGTTCATCCTACGAGCAGTACTTC.

Ten or more counts support this clonotype. The J gene is TRBJ1-2, the V gene TRBV5-1; D is undetermined. The V end was cut by 4 bases, the J end by 5 bases, with 12 bases between. Germline V lookup: CDR1 SGHRS, CDR2 YFSETQ. The CDR3 has 13 residues. CDR3 sequence (DNA): TGCGCCAGCAGCGGACCCAGGAAATATGGCTACACCTTC. Residues: CASSGPRKYGYTF.

In this sample, this clonotype turned up many times. The chain has TRBV6-1 and TRBJ1-5; 8 bases match TRBD1. The CDR3 has 15 amino acids. V lost 7 bases and J lost 7; bases outside the gene matches: 12. Germline V gene lookup returns CDR1 MNHNS and CDR2 SASEGT. The CDR3 DNA sequence: TGTGCCAGCACAGGGCCCACAGGGGGATGCCAGCCCCAGCATTTT. Its translation is CASTGPTGGCQPQHF.